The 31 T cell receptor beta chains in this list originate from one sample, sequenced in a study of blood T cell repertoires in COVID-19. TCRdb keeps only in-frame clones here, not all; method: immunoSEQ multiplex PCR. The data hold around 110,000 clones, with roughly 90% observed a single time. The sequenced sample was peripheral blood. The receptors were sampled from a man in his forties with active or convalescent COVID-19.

The DNA for the CDR3 is TGTGCCAGCAGCCTCCAAACCAGAGACAGGATGAAAAATTCACCCCTCCACTTT. This codes for CASSLQTRDRMKNSPLHF. The chain recombines TRBV3-1 (or the pseudogene TRBV3-2) with TRBJ1-6; TRBD1 is a possible D gene (6 bases). The CDR3 runs 18 residues. The germline V gene encodes CDR1 LGHDT and CDR2 YNNKEL (reference sequence). Trimming removed 4 bases at V and 7 bases at J, with 23 bases between.

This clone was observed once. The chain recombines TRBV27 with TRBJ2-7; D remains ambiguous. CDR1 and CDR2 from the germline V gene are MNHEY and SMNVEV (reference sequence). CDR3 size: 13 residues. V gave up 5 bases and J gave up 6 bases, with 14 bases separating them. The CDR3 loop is CASSLIRGSEQYF. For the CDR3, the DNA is TGTGCCAGCAGTCTCATCCGAGGATCCGAGCAGTACTTC.

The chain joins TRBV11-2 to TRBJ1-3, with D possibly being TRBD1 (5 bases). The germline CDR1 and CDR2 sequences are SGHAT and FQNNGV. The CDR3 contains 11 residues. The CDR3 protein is CASGTGNTIYF. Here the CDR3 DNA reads TGTGCATCAGGGACTGGAAACACCATATATTTT.

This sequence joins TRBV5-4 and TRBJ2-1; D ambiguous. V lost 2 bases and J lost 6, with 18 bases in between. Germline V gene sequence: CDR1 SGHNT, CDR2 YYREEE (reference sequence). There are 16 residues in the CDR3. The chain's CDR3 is CASSFPLGGGGNEQFF. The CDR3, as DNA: TGTGCCAGCAGCTTTCCCCTCGGTGGCGGCGGCAATGAGCAGTTCTTC.

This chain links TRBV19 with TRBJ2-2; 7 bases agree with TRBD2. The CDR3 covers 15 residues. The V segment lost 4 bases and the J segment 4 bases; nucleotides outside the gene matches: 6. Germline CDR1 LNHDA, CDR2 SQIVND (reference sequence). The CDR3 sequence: CASSTGGGFTGELFF. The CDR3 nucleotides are TGTGCCAGTAGTACGGGGGGTGGGTTCACCGGGGAGCTGTTTTTT.

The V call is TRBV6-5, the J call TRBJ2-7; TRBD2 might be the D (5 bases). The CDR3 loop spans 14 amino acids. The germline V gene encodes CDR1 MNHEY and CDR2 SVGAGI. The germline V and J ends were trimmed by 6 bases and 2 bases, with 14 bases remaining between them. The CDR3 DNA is TGTGCCAGCAGGCGGGTAAGCGTCCCCTACGAGCAGTACTTC. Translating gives CASRRVSVPYEQYF.

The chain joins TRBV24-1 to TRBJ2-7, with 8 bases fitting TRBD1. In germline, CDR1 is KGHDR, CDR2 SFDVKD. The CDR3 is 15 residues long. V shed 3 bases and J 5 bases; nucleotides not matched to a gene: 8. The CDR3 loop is CATSDPGGRGDEQYF. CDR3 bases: TGTGCCACCAGTGATCCAGGGGGCAGAGGAGACGAGCAGTACTTC.

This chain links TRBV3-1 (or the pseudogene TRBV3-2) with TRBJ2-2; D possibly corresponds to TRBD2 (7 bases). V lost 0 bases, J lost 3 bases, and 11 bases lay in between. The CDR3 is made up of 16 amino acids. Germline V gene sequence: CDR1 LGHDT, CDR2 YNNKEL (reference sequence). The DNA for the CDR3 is TGTGCCAGCAGCCAAGATAGGGGGGGCGACACCGGGGAGCTGTTTTTT. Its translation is CASSQDRGGDTGELFF.

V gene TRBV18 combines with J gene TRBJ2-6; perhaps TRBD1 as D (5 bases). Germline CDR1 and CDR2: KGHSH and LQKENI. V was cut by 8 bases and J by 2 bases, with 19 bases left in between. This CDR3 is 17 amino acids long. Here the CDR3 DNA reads TGTGCCAGCAACAACCCCTCTGACAGCGCTGGGGCCAACGTCCTGACTTTC. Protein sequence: CASNNPSDSAGANVLTF.

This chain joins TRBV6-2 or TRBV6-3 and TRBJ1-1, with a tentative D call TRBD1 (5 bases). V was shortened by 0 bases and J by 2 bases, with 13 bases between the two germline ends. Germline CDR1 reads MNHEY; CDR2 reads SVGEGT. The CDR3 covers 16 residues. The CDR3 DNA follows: TGTGCCAGCAGTTACTCCCTTCGGCAGGGAAACACTGAAGCTTTCTTT. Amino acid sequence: CASSYSLRQGNTEAFF.

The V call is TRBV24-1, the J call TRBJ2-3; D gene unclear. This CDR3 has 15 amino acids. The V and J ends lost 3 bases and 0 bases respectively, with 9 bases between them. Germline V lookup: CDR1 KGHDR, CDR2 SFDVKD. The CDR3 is CATSDLIASTDTQYF. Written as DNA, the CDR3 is TGTGCCACCAGTGATCTAATAGCTAGCACAGATACGCAGTATTTT.

CDR3 protein: CASSGLALDTQYF. The CDR3 DNA is TGTGCCAGCAGCGGACTAGCGTTAGATACGCAGTATTTT. The V call is TRBV7-2, the J call TRBJ2-3, with TRBD2 matching over 9 bases. Losses at the gene ends were 5 bases for V and 5 bases for J; bases not matched to a gene: 2. The CDR3 is 13 amino acids. CDR1 is SGHTA, CDR2 FQGNSA, per germline.

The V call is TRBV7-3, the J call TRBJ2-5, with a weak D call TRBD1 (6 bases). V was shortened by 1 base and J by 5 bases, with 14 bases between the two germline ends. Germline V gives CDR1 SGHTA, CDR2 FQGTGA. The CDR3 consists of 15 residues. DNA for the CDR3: TGTGCCAGCAGCTTAAGAGGGGACAAGAGGGAGACCCAGTACTTC. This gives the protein CASSLRGDKRETQYF.

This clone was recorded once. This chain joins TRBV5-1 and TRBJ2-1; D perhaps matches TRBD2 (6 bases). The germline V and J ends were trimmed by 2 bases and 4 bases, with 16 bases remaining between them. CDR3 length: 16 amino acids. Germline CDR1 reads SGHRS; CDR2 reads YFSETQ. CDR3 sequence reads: CASSFLSSGRYNEQFF. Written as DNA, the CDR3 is TGCGCCAGCAGCTTCTTGTCCAGCGGGCGTTACAATGAGCAGTTCTTC.

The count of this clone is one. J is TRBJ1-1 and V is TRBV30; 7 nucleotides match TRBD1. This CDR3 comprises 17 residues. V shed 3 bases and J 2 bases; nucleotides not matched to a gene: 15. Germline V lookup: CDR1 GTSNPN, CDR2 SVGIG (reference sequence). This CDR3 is CAWRAPSGQARNTEAFF. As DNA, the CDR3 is TGTGCCTGGAGGGCGCCTTCAGGACAGGCCCGCAACACTGAAGCTTTCTTT.

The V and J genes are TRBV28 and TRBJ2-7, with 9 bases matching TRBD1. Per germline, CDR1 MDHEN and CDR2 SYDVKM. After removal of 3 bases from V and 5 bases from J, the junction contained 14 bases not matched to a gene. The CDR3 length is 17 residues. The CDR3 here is CASSFSPGQGSEDEQYF. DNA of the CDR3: TGTGCCAGCAGTTTTTCCCCGGGACAGGGATCTGAGGACGAGCAGTACTTC.

CDR3 nucleotide sequence: TGTGCCAGCGGACCTGCGGGTGGCAATCAGCCCCAGCATTTT. Protein sequence: CASGPAGGNQPQHF. The chain has TRBV2 and TRBJ1-5, with no clear D. The CDR3 covers 14 residues. Per germline, CDR1 SNHLY and CDR2 FYNNEI. Trimming pared 8 bases from V and 2 bases from J, leaving 13 bases between.

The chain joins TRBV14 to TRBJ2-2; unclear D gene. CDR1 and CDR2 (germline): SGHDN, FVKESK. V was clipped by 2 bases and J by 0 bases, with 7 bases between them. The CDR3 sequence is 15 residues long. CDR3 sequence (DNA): TGTGCCAGCAGCCAATTCTCAGCGAACACCGGGGAGCTGTTTTTT. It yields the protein CASSQFSANTGELFF.

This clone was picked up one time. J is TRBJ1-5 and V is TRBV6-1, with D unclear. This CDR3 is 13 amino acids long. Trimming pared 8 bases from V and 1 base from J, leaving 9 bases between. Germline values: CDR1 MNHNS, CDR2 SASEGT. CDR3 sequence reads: CASARVSNQPQHF. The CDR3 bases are TGTGCCAGCGCTCGCGTGAGCAATCAGCCCCAGCATTTT.

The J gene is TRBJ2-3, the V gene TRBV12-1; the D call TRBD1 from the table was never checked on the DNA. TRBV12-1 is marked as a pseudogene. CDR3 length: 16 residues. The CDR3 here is CASSFCNRGGTDTQYF. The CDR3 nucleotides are TGTGCCAGCAGCTTTTGTAACAGGGGGGGAACAGATACGCAGTATTTT.

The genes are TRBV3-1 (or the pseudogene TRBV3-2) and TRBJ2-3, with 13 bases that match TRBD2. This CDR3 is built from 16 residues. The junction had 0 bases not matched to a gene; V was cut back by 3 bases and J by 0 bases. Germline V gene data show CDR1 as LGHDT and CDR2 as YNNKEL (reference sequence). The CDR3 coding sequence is TGTGCCAGCAGCCAGACTAGCGGGGGGAGCACAGATACGCAGTATTTT. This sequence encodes CASSQTSGGSTDTQYF.

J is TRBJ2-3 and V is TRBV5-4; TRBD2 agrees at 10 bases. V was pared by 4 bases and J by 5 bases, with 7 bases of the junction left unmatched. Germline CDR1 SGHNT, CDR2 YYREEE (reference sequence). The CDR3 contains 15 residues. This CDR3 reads CASSLRLAGGDTQYF. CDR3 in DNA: TGTGCCAGCAGCCTAAGACTAGCGGGTGGAGATACGCAGTATTTT.

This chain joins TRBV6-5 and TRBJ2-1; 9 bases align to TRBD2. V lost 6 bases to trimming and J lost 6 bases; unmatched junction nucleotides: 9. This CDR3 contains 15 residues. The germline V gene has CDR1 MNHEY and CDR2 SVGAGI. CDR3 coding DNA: TGTGCCAGCAGCCCCGGACTAGCGAGTATCAATGAGCAGTTCTTC. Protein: CASSPGLASINEQFF.

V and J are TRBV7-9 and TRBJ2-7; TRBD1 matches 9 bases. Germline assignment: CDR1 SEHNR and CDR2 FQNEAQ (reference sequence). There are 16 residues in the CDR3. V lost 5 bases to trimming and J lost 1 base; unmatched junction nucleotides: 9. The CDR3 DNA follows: TGTGCCAGCAGCCCCGGGACAGGGAGAGCTTCCTACGAGCAGTACTTC. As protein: CASSPGTGRASYEQYF. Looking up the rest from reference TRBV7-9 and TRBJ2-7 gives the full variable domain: DTGVSQNPRHKITKRGQNVTFRCDPISEHNRLYWYRQTLGQGPEFLTYFQNEAQLEKSRLLSDRFSAERPKGSFSTLEIQRTEQGDSAMYLCASSPGTGRASYEQYFGPGTRLTVT.

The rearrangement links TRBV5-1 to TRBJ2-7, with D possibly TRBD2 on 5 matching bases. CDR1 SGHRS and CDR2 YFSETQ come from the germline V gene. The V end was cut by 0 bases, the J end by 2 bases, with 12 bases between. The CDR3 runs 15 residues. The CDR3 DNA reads TGCGCCAGCAGCTTGGATTCCCGCGGGCCCTACGAGCAGTACTTC. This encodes CASSLDSRGPYEQYF.

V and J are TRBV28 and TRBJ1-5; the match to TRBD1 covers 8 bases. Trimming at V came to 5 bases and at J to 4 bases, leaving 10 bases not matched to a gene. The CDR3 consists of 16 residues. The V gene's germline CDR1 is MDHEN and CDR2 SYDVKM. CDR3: CASSLRGQGRNQPQHF. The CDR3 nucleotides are TGTGCCAGCAGTCTCAGGGGGCAGGGGAGGAATCAGCCCCAGCATTTT.

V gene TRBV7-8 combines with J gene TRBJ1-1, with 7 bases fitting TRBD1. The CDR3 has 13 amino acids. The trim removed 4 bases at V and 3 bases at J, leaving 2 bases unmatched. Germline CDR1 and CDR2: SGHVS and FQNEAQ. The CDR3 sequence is CASSSQGDTEAFF. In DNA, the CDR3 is TGTGCCAGCAGCTCCCAGGGGGACACTGAAGCTTTCTTT.

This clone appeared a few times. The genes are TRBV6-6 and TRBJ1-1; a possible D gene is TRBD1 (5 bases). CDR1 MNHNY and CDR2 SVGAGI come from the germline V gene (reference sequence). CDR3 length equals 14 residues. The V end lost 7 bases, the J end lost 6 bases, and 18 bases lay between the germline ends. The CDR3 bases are TGTGCCAGCACCCCCTGGGGAGGGGAGGCTGAAGCTTTCTTT. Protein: CASTPWGGEAEAFF.

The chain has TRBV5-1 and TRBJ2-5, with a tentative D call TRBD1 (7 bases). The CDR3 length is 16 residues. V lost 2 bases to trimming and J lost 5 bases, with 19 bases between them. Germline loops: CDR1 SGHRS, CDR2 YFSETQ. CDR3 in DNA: TGCGCCAGCAGCTTACAGGGGATAACTGGGGGGGAGACCCAGTACTTC. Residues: CASSLQGITGGETQYF.

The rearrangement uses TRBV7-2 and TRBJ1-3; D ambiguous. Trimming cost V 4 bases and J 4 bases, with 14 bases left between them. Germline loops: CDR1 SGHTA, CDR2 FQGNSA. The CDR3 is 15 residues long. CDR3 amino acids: CASSSSGGFGNTIYF. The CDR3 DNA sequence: TGTGCCAGCAGCTCCTCCGGTGGTTTCGGAAACACCATATATTTT.

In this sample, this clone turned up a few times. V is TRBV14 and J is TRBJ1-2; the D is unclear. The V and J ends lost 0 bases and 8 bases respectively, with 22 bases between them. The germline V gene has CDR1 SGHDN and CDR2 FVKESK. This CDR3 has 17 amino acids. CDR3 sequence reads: CASSQEEGPNLDWGYTF. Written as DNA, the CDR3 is TGTGCCAGCAGCCAAGAAGAGGGCCCCAACTTAGATTGGGGCTACACCTTC. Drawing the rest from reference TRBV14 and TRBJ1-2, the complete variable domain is EAGVTQFPSHSVIEKGQTVTLRCDPISGHDNLYWYRRVMGKEIKFLLHFVKESKQDESGMPNNRFLAERTGGTYSTLKVQPAELEDSGVYFCASSQEEGPNLDWGYTFGSGTRLTVV.